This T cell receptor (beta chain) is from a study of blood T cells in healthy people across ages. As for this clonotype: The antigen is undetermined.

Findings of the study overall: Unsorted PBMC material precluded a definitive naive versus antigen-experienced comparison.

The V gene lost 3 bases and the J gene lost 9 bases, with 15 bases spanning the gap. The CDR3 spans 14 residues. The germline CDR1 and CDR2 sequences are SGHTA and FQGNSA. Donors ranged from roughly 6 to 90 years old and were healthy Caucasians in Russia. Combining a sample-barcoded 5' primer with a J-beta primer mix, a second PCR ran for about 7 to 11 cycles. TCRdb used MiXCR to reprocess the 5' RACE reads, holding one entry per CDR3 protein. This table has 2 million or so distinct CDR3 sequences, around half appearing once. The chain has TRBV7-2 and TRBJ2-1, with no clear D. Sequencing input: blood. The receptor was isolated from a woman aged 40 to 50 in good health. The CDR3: CASSFLEQMVEQFF. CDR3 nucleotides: TGTGCCAGCAGCTTTTTAGAACAGATGGTTGAGCAGTTCTTC.